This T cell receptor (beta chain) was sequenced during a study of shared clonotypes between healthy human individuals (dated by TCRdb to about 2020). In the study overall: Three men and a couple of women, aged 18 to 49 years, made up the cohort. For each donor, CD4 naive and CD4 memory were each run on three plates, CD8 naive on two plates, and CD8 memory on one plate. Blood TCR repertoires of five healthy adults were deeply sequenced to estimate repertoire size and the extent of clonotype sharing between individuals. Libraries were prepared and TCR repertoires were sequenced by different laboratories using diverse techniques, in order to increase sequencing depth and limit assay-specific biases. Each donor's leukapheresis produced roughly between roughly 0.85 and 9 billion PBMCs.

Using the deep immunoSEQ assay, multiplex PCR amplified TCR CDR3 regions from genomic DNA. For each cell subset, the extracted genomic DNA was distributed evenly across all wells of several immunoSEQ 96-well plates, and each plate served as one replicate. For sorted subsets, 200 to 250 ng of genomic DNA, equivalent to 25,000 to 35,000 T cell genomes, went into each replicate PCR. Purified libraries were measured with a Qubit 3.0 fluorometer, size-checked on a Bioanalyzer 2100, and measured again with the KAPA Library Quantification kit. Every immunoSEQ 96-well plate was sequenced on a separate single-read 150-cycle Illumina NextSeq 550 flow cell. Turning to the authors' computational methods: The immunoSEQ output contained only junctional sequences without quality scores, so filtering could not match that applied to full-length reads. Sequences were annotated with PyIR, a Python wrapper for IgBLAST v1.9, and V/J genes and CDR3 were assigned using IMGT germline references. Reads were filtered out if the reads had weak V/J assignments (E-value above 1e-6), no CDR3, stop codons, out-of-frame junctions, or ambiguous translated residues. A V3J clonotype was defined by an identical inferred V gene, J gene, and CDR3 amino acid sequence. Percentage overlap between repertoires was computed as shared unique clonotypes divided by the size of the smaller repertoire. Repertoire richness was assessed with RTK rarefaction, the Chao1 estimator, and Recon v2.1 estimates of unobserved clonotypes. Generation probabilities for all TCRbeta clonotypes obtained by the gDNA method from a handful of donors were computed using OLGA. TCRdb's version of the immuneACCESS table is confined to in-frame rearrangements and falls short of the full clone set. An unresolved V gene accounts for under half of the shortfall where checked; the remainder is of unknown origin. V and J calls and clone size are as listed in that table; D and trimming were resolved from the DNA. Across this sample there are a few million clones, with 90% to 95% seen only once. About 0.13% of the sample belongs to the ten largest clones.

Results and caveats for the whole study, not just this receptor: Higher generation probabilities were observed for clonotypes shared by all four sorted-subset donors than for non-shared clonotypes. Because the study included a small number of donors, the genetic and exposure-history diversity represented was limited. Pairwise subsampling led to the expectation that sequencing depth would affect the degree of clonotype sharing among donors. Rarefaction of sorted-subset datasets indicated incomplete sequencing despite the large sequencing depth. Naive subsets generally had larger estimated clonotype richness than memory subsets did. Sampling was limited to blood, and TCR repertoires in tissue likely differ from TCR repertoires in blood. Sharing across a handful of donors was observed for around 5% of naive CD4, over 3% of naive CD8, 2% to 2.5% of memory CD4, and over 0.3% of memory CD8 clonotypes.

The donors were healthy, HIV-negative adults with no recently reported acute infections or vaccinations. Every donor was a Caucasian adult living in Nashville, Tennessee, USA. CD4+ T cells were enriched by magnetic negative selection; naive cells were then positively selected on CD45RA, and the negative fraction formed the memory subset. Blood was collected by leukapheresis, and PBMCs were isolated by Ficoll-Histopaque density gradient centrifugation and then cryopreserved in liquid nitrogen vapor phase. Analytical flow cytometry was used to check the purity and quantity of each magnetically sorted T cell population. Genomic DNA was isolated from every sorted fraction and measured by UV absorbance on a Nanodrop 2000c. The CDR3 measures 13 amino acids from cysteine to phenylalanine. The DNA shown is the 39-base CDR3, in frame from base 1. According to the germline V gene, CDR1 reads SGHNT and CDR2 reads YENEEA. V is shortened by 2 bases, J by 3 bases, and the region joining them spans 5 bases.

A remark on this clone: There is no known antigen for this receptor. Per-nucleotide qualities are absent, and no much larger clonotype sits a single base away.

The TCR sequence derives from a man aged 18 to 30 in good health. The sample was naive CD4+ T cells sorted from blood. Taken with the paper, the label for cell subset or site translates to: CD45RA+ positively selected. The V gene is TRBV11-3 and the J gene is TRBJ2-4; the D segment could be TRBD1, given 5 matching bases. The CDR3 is CASSLTGKNIQYF. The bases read TGTGCCAGCAGCTTAACAGGCAAAAACATTCAGTACTTC.